This record looks at one T cell receptor beta chain sequence and its context. This clone was seen a single time. Its antigen remains unidentified. Base qualities are missing; no much larger clone stands one base away. This entry comes from a study of cytomegalovirus exposure and HLA in healthy donors listed by TCRdb under 2017. Study-wide context: According to an earlier analysis of 587 of the donors, about 179 million T cells yielded 95 million to 140 million unique TCR beta sequences and around 280 Gb of sequence data. Genome-wide SNP genotypes for about 60% of the roughly 700 donors were used in a later genetic analysis, which treated that subset as a discovery cohort. In the later analysis, no new phenotypic data were used to find candidate immune exposures; instead, reliance was placed on TCR beta sequences and their occurrence across donors. Both class I and class II loci were covered by HLA typing, at four-digit resolution. An earlier analysis of approximately 500 of the donors applied high-throughput TCR beta sequencing to assess whether each TCR beta V gene segment acted as functional or pseudogenic. Of the roughly 400 genotyped donors, about 80% fell in the genetic ancestry cluster associated with self-reported Caucasian donors. Because of strong linkage in the cohort, roughly five DR-DQ haplotypes were treated as single units for association and clustering. The number of donors typed differed by locus, with about 629-640 for A, B, C, DRB1 and DQB1, approximately 500 for DQA1, 600 to 610 for DPA1, and approximately 470 for DPB1. In addition to the first cohort of around 670 subjects, a separate validation cohort of 130 or so different subjects was used. The study aimed to test whether signatures of past pathogen exposure could be identified by cataloging public T cell receptors. An early release covering about 600 HLA-typed donors comprised about 300 gigabases of sequencing data and tens of millions of unique TCR sequences. The study used immunosequencing to profile the T cell repertoires of 670 or so subjects and linked those repertoires to cytomegalovirus serostatus. All discovery cohort repertoires had been generated on a single sequencing platform. Alongside the repertoire data, information on donor age, sex, ethnicity and CMV serostatus was compiled. The study combined high-throughput TCR immunosequencing, statistical association of individual TCRs with disease status, and machine learning to predict cytomegalovirus infection status. Among about 360 genotyped donors of the cohort, an average of approximately 250,000 unique TCR beta nucleotide sequences were sequenced per donor, around 18% of them non-productive. A later analysis re-examined previously published TCR beta repertoires from 610 or so donors and added high-resolution HLA genotyping to investigate patterns of TCR occurrence. Points the paper makes about the study in general: The study listed 150 to 200 TCR beta chains as associated with cytomegalovirus. Linkage disequilibrium might explain the correlated functional status among segregating V segments, but an unknown experimental factor could not be excluded. Roughly uniform sequencing depth across donors was assumed in presence/absence analyses, although this assumption may not hold. The cohort was sequenced for TCR beta chains only, and without alpha or paired-chain data the features that could be detected were limited. A later analysis found that HLA-associated TCR beta chains were more clonally expanded and had lower generation probabilities than equally common non-associated chains. Assigning TCR associations to individual alleles was difficult when HLA alleles, especially DR and DQ, strongly co-occurred. The authors suggested that the approach could potentially be generalized to other disease states and immunological phenotypes. According to a later analysis, most CMV-associated TCR beta chains appeared to be HLA-restricted, and the HLA associations seemed to be driven largely by CMV exposure. About 15 rarely observed V segments, including chromosome 9 orphons, were excluded from the earlier analysis of approximately 500 of the donors because counts were too low. CMV serostatus was the only immune exposure information available for the cohort. An earlier analysis of several hundred of the donors showed that most TCR beta V segments appeared in productive rearrangements either about 87% or about 30% of the time, which broadly matched IMGT annotations. A further reported finding was that TCR beta sequences accurately predicted the HLA-A and HLA-B alleles for most subjects in the first cohort. The classifier was reported to diagnose cytomegalovirus status with high specificity and sensitivity in both the original cohort and the validation cohort. The 87-base-pair reads could not distinguish some IMGT-functional V segments, including TRBV6-2 and TRBV6-3, so those segments were excluded. At a false discovery rate of 0.05, a later analysis linked about 17,000 TCR beta sequences to specific HLA alleles. A cluster of highly shared sequence variants was judged likely to represent a technical artifact of the sequencing pipeline. Most TCR sequences were observed very rarely across donors, whereas some public TCRs were present in many individuals. According to a later analysis, TCR association rates differed among HLA loci, with DRB1 alleles showing the most associated TCRs and HLA-C alleles showing the fewest. In vitro tests confirmed that a few of the cytomegalovirus-associated TCR beta chains recognize cytomegalovirus antigens. In a later genetic analysis, fewer N-insertions in productive TCRs were reported among donors in an Asian-associated ancestry cluster than the roughly 700-donor mean. Because HLA typing was unavailable for some donors at each locus, only the typed subset was used in association tests. In a later genetic analysis, a missense DCLRE1C variant was associated with V-gene and J-gene trimming of TCR beta chains, and the association was replicated in an independent cohort. In a later analysis, several top co-occurrence clusters were reported to appear linked to parvovirus B19, influenza, CMV and Epstein-Barr virus.

The library came from the immunoSEQ multiplex PCR assay. A mixture of 60 forward primers for TCR Vbeta segments and 13 reverse primers for TCR Jbeta segments was used in the multiplex PCR. The CDR3 region of rearranged TCR beta genes was amplified from genomic DNA by a multiplex PCR assay. On the Illumina HiSeq System, the amplified TCR beta libraries were sequenced as 87-base-pair reads. Per the original workflow: A later analysis counted about 80 million unique TCR beta chains across the 500 to 850 repertoires, and roughly 11 million of these chains were shared by at least two donors. Raw reads were error-corrected and collapsed into unique sequences by a nearest-neighbor algorithm in which closely related sequences were merged to remove PCR and sequencing errors. V, D and J gene segments were assigned by aligning CDR3 sequences to IMGT reference sequences. For a sequence to be retained, at least a six-nucleotide match to both a V gene segment and a J gene segment was required. Rearrangements were classified as productive when the CDR3 lacked stop codons and remained in frame with V and J, and all other rearrangements were classified as non-productive. Following IMGT convention, CDR3 was defined as the stretch from the second conserved V-encoded cysteine up to the conserved J-encoded phenylalanine. The earlier analysis of roughly 590 of the donors excluded any sequence lacking an unambiguous match to a single V gene segment. In an earlier analysis of 587 of the donors, V segments were called functional above 56.7% productive rearrangements and were called segregating when the between-donor standard deviation exceeded 5%. A statistical classification framework was built to diagnose cytomegalovirus status from the catalog of TCR beta chain sequences. In a later analysis, V and J genes were assigned by comparing TCR nucleotide sequences against IMGT/GENE-DB human TR gene sequences. In a later analysis, CDR3 sequences and most-parsimonious VDJ recombination scenarios were assigned using the TCRdist pipeline. In a later analysis, each TCR beta chain was defined by its CDR3 amino acid sequence together with its V-gene family, and reads lacking a unique V-gene family were excluded. In a later analysis, approximately 640 highly shared, low-generation-probability nucleotide sequences were removed to address suspected cross-contamination and a sequencing artifact. For each public chain, a later analysis derived a clonal expansion index from normalized ranks of inferred template counts within each repertoire. In a later analysis, generation probabilities were computed using a VDJ recombination model fitted to out-of-frame rearrangements, and the results were checked against IGoR. In a later analysis, hypergeometric tests were used to score TCR-TCR, TCR-HLA and TCR-CMV co-occurrence, with a repertoire-size bias correction applied to TCR pairs. To estimate false discovery rates, a later analysis permuted the HLA or CMV assignments 20 times. In a later analysis, co-occurring TCRs were grouped using DBSCAN, with TCRdist sequence similarity added in when clustering inside HLA-allele-positive subsets. For co-occurrence clustering, repertoires with fewer than 30,000 or more than 120,000 public chains were excluded, along with 4 to 6 repertoires with anomalous nucleotide sharing. This immuneACCESS table, as held by TCRdb, lists in-frame sequences with V and J called but not all clones. Of the missing ones, under half trace to an unresolved V gene in checked studies; the others have no known cause. V and J calls and clone size follow that table, whereas D and trimming were derived from the DNA. This sample has about 47,000 clones in its table, and approximately 68% of those were observed once. 5% to 7.5% of the sample is in the top ten clones.

Taken from cysteine to phenylalanine, the CDR3 has 15 residues. Kept here is only the CDR3 DNA, which spans 45 bases and is read in frame from base 1. Taken from the germline V gene (reference sequence), the CDR1 and CDR2 loops are SEHNR and FQNEAQ. The trim is 2 bases for V and 4 bases for J, with a gap of 11 bases between the germline ends. In total, fewer than 750 healthy bone marrow donors made up the cohort. Cohort members were all nominally healthy when sampled, although unrecorded immune exposures were likely present. The donor was CMV seronegative and was included in the group of 352 seronegative cohort members. Each donor provided a peripheral blood sample, and peripheral blood mononuclear cells were used for TCR beta sequencing. Genomic DNA extraction from the blood cell samples was performed with the Qiagen DNeasy Blood Extraction Kit.

This TCR came from a man aged 30 to 39 in good health and CMV-seronegative. What was sequenced was PBMCs. The rearranged chain carries TRBV7-9 and TRBJ2-2; TRBD2 could be the D gene, as 5 bases match. The nucleotide sequence reads as follows: TGTGCCAGCAGCTTAAATTCTGCGGGCACCGGGGAGCTGTTTTTT. Its translation reads: CASSLNSAGTGELFF.